One sample yielded the 14 T cell receptor beta chains listed below, sequenced in a study of T-cell memory formation after mild COVID-19. TCRdb re-called the 5' RACE reads with MiXCR, one entry per CDR3 protein. The sample holds approximately 430,000 distinct CDR3 sequences, 20% to 30% seen once. The sequenced sample was PBMCs or a T cell subset sorted from them (not recorded which). These TCRs come from an adult woman who had mild COVID-19 (a few samples of this study predate the infection). Cell type and time point are not known.

This clonotype was seen a few times. The chain combines TRBV30 with TRBJ1-1, with D unresolved. The germline gives CDR1 GTSNPN, CDR2 SVGIG (reference sequence). Trimming shortened V by 0 bases and J by 1 base, and 12 bases separated the two germline ends. The CDR3 sequence is 15 residues long. This CDR3 reads CAWSVAVNRNTEAFF. The CDR3 coding sequence is TGTGCCTGGAGTGTAGCGGTTAACCGGAACACTGAAGCTTTCTTT.

The chain couples TRBV20-1 to TRBJ2-5, with D maybe TRBD2 (6 bases). V lost 1 base and J 2 bases, leaving 17 bases between the germline ends. The CDR3 length is 16 residues. Germline V gives CDR1 DFQATT, CDR2 SNEGSKA (reference sequence). The CDR3 DNA is TGCAGTGCTAGAGTAAACCGACTAGGCCAACAAGAGACCCAGTACTTC. It codes for CSARVNRLGQQETQYF.

This clonotype was detected a few times. The chain is built from TRBV15 and TRBJ2-2, with 8 bases aligning to TRBD1. V lost 2 bases and J lost 7; bases outside the gene matches: 3. This CDR3 comprises 14 residues. The germline V gene has CDR1 LNHNV and CDR2 YYDKDF (reference sequence). The CDR3 sequence: CATSRQGAGGELFF. The CDR3 coding sequence is TGTGCCACCAGCAGACAGGGGGCGGGCGGGGAGCTGTTTTTT.

This chain links TRBV9 with TRBJ2-7; 13 bases agree with TRBD2. With 3 bases clipped from V and 5 bases from J, the junction kept 8 bases outside the gene matches. Germline V gene lookup returns CDR1 SGDLS and CDR2 YYNGEE. The CDR3 extends over 16 amino acids. CDR3 nucleotides: TGTGCCAGCAGCGGACAAGGACTAGCGGGAGTCCACGAGCAGTACTTC. Residues: CASSGQGLAGVHEQYF.

A few counts support this clonotype. This chain links TRBV19 with TRBJ1-2, with a weak D call TRBD1 (5 bases). The CDR3 length is 13 residues. Per germline, CDR1 LNHDA and CDR2 SQIVND (reference sequence). The V and J ends lost 4 bases and 2 bases respectively, with 8 bases between them. The CDR3 DNA follows: TGTGCCAGTAGTAGGGGACCAAACTATGGCTACACCTTC. Its translation is CASSRGPNYGYTF.

In its sample, this clonotype was seen a few times. The chain uses TRBV12-3 or TRBV12-4 and TRBJ2-4; D remains unclear. The CDR3 consists of 15 residues. V dropped 2 bases and J dropped 3 bases, with 11 bases sitting between them. The CDR3 sequence is CASSLSGVVKNIQYF. The CDR3 region has the DNA TGTGCCAGCAGTTTATCTGGCGTGGTCAAAAACATTCAGTACTTC.

J is TRBJ1-6 and V is TRBV7-8, with a possible D match to TRBD1 (5 bases). V was clipped by 0 bases and J by 7 bases, with 10 bases between them. CDR1 and CDR2 (germline): SGHVS, FQNEAQ. This CDR3 is 15 amino acids long. CDR3: CASSLAMGLNSPLHF. The CDR3 coding sequence is TGTGCCAGCAGCTTAGCTATGGGGCTCAATTCACCCCTCCACTTT. Drawing the rest from reference TRBV7-8 and TRBJ1-6, the complete variable domain is GAGVSQSPRYKVAKRGQDVALRCDPISGHVSLFWYQQALGQGPEFLTYFQNEAQLDKSGLPSDRFFAERPEGSVSTLKIQRTQQEDSAVYLCASSLAMGLNSPLHFGNGTRLTVT.

Only a few counts were recorded for this clonotype. The chain joins TRBV12-3 or TRBV12-4 to TRBJ2-3; TRBD2 matches 10 bases. This CDR3 region has 15 residues. V was pared by 6 bases and J by 5 bases, with 8 bases of the junction left unmatched. The CDR3 DNA sequence: TGTGCCAGCAGGGAGCGGGGGGGCCGCCTAGATACGCAGTATTTT. Amino acid sequence: CASRERGGRLDTQYF.

The chain combines TRBV6-5 with TRBJ1-2; 10 bases are a match to TRBD1. The CDR3 is made up of 13 amino acids. Trimming at V came to 6 bases and at J to 6 bases, leaving 4 bases not matched to a gene. Germline CDR1 MNHEY, CDR2 SVGAGI. The CDR3, as DNA: TGTGCCAGCAGGGACAGGGGGGCAAATGGCTACACCTTC. It encodes CASRDRGANGYTF.

V gene TRBV20-1 combines with J gene TRBJ2-7; 9 bases fit TRBD1. The CDR3 has 15 residues. Germline values: CDR1 DFQATT, CDR2 SNEGSKA (reference sequence). Trimming took 3 bases from V and 0 from J; bases not matched to a gene: 6. The CDR3 reads CSASGDRVSSYEQYF. The CDR3 coding sequence is TGCAGTGCTAGTGGGGACAGGGTGAGCTCCTACGAGCAGTACTTC.

Many counts were recorded for this clonotype. At one end the junction does not follow the germline gene, possibly because of a read error. The V and J genes are TRBV5-1 and TRBJ2-7, with a possible D match to TRBD2 (5 bases). In germline, CDR1 is SGHRS, CDR2 YFSETQ. This CDR3 contains 12 residues. The CDR3 DNA is TGTGCCAGCAGCAGTACTAGCTACGAGCAGTACTTC. This sequence encodes CASSSTSYEQYF. Drawing the rest from reference TRBV5-1 and TRBJ2-7, the complete variable domain is KAGVTQTPRYLIKTRGQQVTLSCSPISGHRSVSWYQQTPGQGLQFLFEYFSETQRNKGNFPGRFSGRQFSNSRSEMNVSTLELGDSALYLCASSSTSYEQYFGPGTRLTVT.

This chain uses TRBV20-1 with TRBJ2-1, with 11 nucleotides matching TRBD2. Germline assignment: CDR1 DFQATT and CDR2 SNEGSKA (reference sequence). J gave up 4 bases and V 0 bases, and 5 bases lay outside the gene matches. The CDR3 spans 16 residues. The CDR3 nucleotides are TGCAGTGCTAGAGATCTAGCGGGAGGCCATTACAATGAGCAGTTCTTC. It specifies CSARDLAGGHYNEQFF.

There are a few counts of this clonotype. This rearrangement joins TRBV6-6 to TRBJ2-5; the D is unclear. This CDR3 spans 15 amino acids. Trimming cost V 2 bases and J 2 bases, with 12 bases left between them. In germline, CDR1 is MNHNY, CDR2 SVGAGI (reference sequence). The CDR3 nucleotides read TGTGCCAGCAGTTACGGTCGAACATCTCAAGAGACCCAGTACTTC. It yields the protein CASSYGRTSQETQYF.

This chain connects TRBV14 to TRBJ1-4, with unresolved D. The CDR3 consists of 15 residues. Deletions cut 4 bases from V and 7 bases from J, with 16 bases between. The V gene's germline CDR1 is SGHDN and CDR2 FVKESK. CDR3: CASSPTGTGSEKLFF. In nucleotides, the CDR3 is TGTGCCAGCAGCCCCACCGGAACCGGGAGTGAAAAACTGTTTTTT.